This T cell receptor beta chain was sequenced for a study of blood T cell repertoires in COVID-19. Study background: Italy, Spain and the United States were the sources of the convalescent and acute COVID-19 samples. Nucleic acid was either cDNA or gDNA, and it came from T cells, B-cell-depleted T cells, or PBMCs.

The CDR3 has 12 amino acids. V was clipped by 6 bases and J by 0 bases, with 3 bases between them. Per the germline V gene, CDR1 is MNHEY and CDR2 is SMNVEV (reference sequence). Methods used by the authors: Reference gene primers were amplified, and this amplification served to estimate nucleated cell counts. The repertoire was sequenced with immunoSEQ multiplex PCR; TCRdb's copy has only in-frame clones and lacks some. The DNA gave D and trimming, while V, J and clone size come from that table. In the table there are around 150,000 clones, 75% to 90% of which are singletons. The TCR comes from a human donor with acute or convalescent COVID-19. The donor label of this sample is uncertain. V and J are TRBV27 and TRBJ1-5; D unclear. The sequencing input was peripheral blood. The CDR3 sequence is CASSVSNQPQHF. The DNA for the CDR3 is TGTGCCAGCAGCGTTAGCAATCAGCCCCAGCATTTT.